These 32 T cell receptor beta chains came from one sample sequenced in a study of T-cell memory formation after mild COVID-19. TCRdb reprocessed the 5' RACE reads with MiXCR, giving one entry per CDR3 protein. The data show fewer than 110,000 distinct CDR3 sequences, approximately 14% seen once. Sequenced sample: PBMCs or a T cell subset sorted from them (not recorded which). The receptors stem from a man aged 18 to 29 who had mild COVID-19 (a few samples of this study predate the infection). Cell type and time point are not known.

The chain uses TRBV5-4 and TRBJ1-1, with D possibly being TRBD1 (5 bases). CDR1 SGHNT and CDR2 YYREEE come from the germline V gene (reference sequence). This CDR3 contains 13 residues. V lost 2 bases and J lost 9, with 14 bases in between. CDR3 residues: CASSFGGVEKAFF. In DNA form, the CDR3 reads TGTGCCAGCAGCTTCGGGGGAGTAGAGAAAGCTTTCTTT.

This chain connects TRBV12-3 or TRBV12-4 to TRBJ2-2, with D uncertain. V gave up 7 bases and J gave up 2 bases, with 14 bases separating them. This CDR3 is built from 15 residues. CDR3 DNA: TGTGCCAGCACCCAAAAGGGATATAACACCGGGGAGCTGTTTTTT. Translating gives CASTQKGYNTGELFF.

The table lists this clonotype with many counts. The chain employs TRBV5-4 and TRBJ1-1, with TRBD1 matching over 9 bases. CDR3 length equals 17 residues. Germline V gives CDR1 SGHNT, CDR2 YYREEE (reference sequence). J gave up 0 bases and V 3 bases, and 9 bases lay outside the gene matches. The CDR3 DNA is TGTGCCAGCAGCTCAACCGACTACAGGGGGCTGAACACTGAAGCTTTCTTT. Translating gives CASSSTDYRGLNTEAFF.

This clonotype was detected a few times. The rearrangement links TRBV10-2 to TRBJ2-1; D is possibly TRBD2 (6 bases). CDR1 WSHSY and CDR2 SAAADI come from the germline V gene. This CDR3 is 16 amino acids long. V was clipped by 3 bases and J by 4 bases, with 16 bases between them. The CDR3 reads CASSDSLGRGYNEQFF. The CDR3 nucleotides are TGCGCCAGCAGTGATTCGCTCGGGCGGGGATACAATGAGCAGTTCTTC.

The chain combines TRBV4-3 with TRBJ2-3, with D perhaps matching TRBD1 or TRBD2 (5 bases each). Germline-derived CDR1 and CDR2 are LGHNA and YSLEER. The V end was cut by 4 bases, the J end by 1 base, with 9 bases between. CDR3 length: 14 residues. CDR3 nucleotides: TGCGCCAGCAGCCCGGGGACCCGCACAGATACGCAGTATTTT. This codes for CASSPGTRTDTQYF.

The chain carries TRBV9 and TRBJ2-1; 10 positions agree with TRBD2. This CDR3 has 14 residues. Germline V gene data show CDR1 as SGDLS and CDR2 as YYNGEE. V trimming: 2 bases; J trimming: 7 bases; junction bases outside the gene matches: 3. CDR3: CASSVGGLANEQFF. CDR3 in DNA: TGTGCCAGCAGCGTGGGGGGACTAGCGAATGAGCAGTTCTTC.

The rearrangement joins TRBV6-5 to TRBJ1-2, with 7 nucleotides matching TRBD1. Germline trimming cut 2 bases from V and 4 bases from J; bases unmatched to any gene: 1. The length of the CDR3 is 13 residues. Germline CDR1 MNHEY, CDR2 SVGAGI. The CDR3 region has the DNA TGTGCCAGCAGTTACCAGGGGGGCTATGGCTACACCTTC. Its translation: CASSYQGGYGYTF.

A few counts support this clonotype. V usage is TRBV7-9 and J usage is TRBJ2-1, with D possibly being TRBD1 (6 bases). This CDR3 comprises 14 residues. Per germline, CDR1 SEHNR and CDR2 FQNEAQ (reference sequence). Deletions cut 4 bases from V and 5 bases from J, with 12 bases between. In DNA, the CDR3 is TGTGCCAGCAGCTCGCGGACAGCCCACAATGAGCAGTTCTTC. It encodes CASSSRTAHNEQFF. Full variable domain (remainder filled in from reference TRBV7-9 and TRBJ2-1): DTGVSQNPRHKITKRGQNVTFRCDPISEHNRLYWYRQTLGQGPEFLTYFQNEAQLEKSRLLSDRFSAERPKGSFSTLEIQRTEQGDSAMYLCASSSRTAHNEQFFGPGTRLTVL.

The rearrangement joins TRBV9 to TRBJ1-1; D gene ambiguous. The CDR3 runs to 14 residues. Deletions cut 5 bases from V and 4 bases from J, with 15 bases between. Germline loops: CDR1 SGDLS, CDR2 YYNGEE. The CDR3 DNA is TGTGCCAGCAGTATCGGACTAGGTAGCACTGAAGCTTTCTTT. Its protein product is CASSIGLGSTEAFF.

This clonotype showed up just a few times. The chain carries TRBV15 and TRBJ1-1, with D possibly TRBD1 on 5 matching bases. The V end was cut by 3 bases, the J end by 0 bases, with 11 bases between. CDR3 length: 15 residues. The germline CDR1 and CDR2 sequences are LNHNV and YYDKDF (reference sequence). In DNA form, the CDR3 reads TGTGCCACCAGCAGTCCAGGGAGAGTGAACACTGAAGCTTTCTTT. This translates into CATSSPGRVNTEAFF.

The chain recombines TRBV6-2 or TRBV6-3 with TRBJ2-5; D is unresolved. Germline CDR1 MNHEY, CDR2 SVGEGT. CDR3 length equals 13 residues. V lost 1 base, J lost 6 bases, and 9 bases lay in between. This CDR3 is CASSYFVWKTQYF. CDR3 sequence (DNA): TGTGCCAGCAGTTACTTCGTTTGGAAGACCCAGTACTTC.

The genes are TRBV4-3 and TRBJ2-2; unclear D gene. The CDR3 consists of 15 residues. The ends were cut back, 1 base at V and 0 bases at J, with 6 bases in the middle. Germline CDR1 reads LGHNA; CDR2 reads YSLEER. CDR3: CASSQGFSNTGELFF. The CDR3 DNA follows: TGCGCCAGCAGCCAAGGGTTCTCGAACACCGGGGAGCTGTTTTTT.

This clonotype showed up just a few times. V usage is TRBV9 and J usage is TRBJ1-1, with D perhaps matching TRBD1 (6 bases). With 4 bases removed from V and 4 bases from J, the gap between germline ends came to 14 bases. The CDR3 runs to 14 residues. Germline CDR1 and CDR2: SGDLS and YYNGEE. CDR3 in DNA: TGTGCCAGCAGCAGCTTGCAGGGGTTCACTGAAGCTTTCTTT. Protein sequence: CASSSLQGFTEAFF.

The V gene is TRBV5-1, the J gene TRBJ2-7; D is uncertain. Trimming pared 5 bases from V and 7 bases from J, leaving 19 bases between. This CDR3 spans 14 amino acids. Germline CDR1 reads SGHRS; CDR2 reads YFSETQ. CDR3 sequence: CASSWVEAAVEQYF. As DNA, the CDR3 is TGCGCCAGCAGTTGGGTAGAGGCTGCTGTGGAGCAGTACTTC. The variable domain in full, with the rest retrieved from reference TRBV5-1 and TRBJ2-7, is KAGVTQTPRYLIKTRGQQVTLSCSPISGHRSVSWYQQTPGQGLQFLFEYFSETQRNKGNFPGRFSGRQFSNSRSEMNVSTLELGDSALYLCASSWVEAAVEQYFGPGTRLTVT.

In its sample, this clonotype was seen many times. The CDR3 here is CASSMVVLATTNEKLFF. In DNA, the CDR3 is TGCGCCAGCAGCATGGTAGTGTTGGCGACAACTAATGAAAAACTGTTTTTT. V usage is TRBV4-3 and J usage is TRBJ1-4; D remains ambiguous. The CDR3 contains 17 residues. The ends were cut back, 5 bases at V and 0 bases at J, with 16 bases in the middle. CDR1 and CDR2 (germline): LGHNA, YSLEER.

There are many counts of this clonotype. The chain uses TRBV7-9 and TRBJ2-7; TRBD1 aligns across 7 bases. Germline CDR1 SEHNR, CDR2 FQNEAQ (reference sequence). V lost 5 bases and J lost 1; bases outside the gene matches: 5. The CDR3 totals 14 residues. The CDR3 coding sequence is TGTGCCAGCAGCCTAAGACAGGGTTCCTACGAGCAGTACTTC. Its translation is CASSLRQGSYEQYF.

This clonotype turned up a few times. The CDR3 is CASSSNYRVQETQYF. Written as DNA, the CDR3 is TGTGCCAGCAGCTCCAACTACAGGGTCCAAGAGACCCAGTACTTC. The chain joins TRBV7-9 to TRBJ2-5, with D perhaps matching TRBD1 (6 bases). Germline values: CDR1 SEHNR, CDR2 FQNEAQ (reference sequence). With 4 bases removed from V and 1 base from J, the gap between germline ends came to 13 bases. The CDR3 runs 15 residues.

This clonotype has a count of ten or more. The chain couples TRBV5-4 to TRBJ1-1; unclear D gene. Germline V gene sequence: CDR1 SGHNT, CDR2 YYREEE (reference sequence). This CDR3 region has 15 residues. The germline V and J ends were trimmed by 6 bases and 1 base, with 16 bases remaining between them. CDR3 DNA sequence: TGTGCCAGCAATGAGGCCGGACGGCAGAACACTGAAGCTTTCTTT. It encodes CASNEAGRQNTEAFF. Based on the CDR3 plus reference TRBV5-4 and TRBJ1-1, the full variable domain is ETGVTQSPTHLIKTRGQQVTLRCSSQSGHNTVSWYQQALGQGPQFIFQYYREEENGRGNFPPRFSGLQFPNYSSELNVNALELDDSALYLCASNEAGRQNTEAFFGQGTRLTVV.

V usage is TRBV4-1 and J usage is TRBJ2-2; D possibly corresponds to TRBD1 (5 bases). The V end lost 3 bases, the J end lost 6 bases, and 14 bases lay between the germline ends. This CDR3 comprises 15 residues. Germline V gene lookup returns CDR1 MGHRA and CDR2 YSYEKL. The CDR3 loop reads CASSHILPRAGELFF. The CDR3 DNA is TGCGCCAGCAGCCATATTTTGCCCAGGGCCGGGGAGCTGTTTTTT.

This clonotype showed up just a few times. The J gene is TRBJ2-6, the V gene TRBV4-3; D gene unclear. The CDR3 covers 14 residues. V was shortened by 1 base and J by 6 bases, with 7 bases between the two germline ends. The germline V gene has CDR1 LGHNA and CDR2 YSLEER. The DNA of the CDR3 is TGCGCCAGCAGCCAAGTTGGGGAGGCCAACGTCCTGACTTTC. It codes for CASSQVGEANVLTF.

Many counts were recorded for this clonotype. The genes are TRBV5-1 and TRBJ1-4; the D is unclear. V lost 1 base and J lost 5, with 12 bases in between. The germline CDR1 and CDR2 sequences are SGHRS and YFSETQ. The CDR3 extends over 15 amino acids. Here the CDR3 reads CASSLLDRGNEKLFF. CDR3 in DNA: TGCGCCAGCAGCTTGTTGGACCGCGGCAATGAAAAACTGTTTTTT.

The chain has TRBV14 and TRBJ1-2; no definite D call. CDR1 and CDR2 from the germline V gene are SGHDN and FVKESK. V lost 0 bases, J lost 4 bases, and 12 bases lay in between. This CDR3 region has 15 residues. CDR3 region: CASSQDPAGSYGYTF. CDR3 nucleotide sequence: TGTGCCAGCAGCCAAGATCCGGCGGGCAGCTATGGCTACACCTTC.

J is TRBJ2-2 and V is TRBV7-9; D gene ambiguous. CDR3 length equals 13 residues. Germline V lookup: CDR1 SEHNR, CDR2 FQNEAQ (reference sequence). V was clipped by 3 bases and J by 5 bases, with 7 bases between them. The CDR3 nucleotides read TGTGCCAGCAGCTTCGTCGGGACCGGGGAGCTGTTTTTT. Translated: CASSFVGTGELFF.

The CDR3 DNA is TGTGCCATCAGTGGGGTCAGCTCTGGAAACACCATATATTTT. Residues: CAISGVSSGNTIYF. The chain carries TRBV10-3 and TRBJ1-3; D unresolved. Germline lookup yields CDR1 ENHRY and CDR2 SYGVKD. The V gene lost 4 bases and the J gene lost 0 bases, with 7 bases spanning the gap. The CDR3 consists of 14 residues.

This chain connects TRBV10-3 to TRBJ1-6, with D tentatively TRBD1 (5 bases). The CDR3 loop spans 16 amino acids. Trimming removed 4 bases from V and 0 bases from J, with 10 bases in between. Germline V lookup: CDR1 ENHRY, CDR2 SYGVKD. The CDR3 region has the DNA TGTGCCATCAGTGGACAGCTTAACTCCTATAATTCACCCCTCCACTTT. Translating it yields CAISGQLNSYNSPLHF.

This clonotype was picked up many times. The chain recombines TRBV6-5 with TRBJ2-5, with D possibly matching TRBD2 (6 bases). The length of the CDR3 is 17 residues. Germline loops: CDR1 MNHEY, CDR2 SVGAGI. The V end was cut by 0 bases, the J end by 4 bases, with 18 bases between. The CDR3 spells CASSYSSIPSGRETQYF. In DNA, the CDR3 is TGTGCCAGCAGTTACTCGAGTATTCCGAGCGGGCGAGAGACCCAGTACTTC.

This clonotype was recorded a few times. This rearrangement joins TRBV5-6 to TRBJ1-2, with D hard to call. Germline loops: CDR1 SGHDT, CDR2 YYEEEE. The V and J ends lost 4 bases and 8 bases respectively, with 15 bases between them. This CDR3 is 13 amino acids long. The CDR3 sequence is CASSLGKPIGYTF. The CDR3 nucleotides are TGTGCCAGCAGCCTTGGGAAGCCGATCGGCTACACCTTC.

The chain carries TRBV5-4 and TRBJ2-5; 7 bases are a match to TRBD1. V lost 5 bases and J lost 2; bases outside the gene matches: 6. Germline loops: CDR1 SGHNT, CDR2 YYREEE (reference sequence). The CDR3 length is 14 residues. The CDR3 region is CASSPRTGQETQYF. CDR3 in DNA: TGTGCCAGCAGTCCTCGGACAGGACAAGAGACCCAGTACTTC.

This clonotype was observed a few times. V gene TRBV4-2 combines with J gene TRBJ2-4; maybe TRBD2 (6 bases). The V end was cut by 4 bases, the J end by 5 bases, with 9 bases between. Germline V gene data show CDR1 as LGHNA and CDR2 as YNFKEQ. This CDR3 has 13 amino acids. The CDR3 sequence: CASSRGGENIQYF. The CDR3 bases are TGTGCCAGCAGCCGAGGAGGGGAAAACATTCAGTACTTC.

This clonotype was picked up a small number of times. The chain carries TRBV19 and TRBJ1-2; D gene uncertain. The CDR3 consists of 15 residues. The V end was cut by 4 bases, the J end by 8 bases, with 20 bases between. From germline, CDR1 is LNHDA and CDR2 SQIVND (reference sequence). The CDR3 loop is CASSNPAPSEGGYTF. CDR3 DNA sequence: TGTGCCAGTAGTAATCCAGCCCCGAGCGAGGGCGGCTACACCTTC.

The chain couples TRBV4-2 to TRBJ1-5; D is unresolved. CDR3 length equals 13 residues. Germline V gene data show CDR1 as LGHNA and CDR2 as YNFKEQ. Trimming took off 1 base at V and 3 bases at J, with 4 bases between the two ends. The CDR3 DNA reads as TGTGCCAGCAGCCAAGGGCCCAATCAGCCCCAGCATTTT. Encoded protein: CASSQGPNQPQHF.

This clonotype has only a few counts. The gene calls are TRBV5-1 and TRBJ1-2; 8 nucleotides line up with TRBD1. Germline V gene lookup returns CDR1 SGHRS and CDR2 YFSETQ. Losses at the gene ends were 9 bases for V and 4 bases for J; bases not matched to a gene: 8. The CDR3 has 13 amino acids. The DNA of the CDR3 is TGCGCCACCCGGACAGGGCCTGGCTATGGCTACACCTTC. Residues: CATRTGPGYGYTF.